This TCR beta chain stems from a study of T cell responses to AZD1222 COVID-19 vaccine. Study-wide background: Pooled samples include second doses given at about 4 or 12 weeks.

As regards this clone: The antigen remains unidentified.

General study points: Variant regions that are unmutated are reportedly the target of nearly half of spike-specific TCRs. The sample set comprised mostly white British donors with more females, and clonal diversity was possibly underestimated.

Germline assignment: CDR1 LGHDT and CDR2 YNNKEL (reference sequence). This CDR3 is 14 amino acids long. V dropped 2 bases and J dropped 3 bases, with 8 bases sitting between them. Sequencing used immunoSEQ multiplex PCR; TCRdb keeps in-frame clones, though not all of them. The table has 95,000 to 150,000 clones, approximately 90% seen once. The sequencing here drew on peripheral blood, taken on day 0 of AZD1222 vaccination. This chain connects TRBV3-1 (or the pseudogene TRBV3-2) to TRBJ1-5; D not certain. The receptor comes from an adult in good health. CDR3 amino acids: CASSQSTDNQPQHF. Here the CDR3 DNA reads TGTGCCAGCAGCCAAAGTACAGACAATCAGCCCCAGCATTTT.